This T cell receptor (beta chain) was identified during a study of cytomegalovirus exposure and HLA in healthy donors. Use of 60 Vbeta and 13 Jbeta primers characterized the PCR. Repertoires were generated with immunoSEQ multiplex PCR, while TCRdb's copy carries only in-frame clones and drops some. The table counts around 200,000 clones; around 0.79% lies in the top ten. Per the germline V gene, CDR1 is ENHRY and CDR2 is SYGVKD. This CDR3 contains 17 residues. The trim removed 2 bases at V and 2 bases at J, leaving 7 bases unmatched. The donors (healthy individuals) were bone marrow donors. Material for sequencing was PBMCs. The chain has TRBV10-3 and TRBJ2-3, with 10 bases aligning to TRBD2. This clonotype was obtained from a woman between 18 and 29 years old in good health and CMV-seropositive. CDR3 protein: CAISENVAGGYTDTQYF. In DNA, the CDR3 is TGTGCCATCAGTGAGAATGTAGCGGGAGGTTACACAGATACGCAGTATTTT.